The following is a TCR beta chain sequence with its context. In the source study's methods: Researchers report that nucleated cell counts were estimated from reference gene primer amplification. This table comes from immunoSEQ multiplex PCR, and its TCRdb copy is limited to in-frame clones, with some not included. D and trimming were read from the DNA, whereas the V and J calls and clone size are those reported in that table. The sample lists over 80,000 clones, 86% occurring once. Germline CDR1 KGHSH, CDR2 LQKENI. The trim removed 3 bases at V and 0 bases at J, leaving 4 bases unmatched. This CDR3 contains 16 residues. This sample is drawn from a study of blood T cell repertoires in COVID-19.

The chain joins TRBV18 to TRBJ1-1; 10 bases agree with TRBD1. Sample: peripheral blood. This sequence was found in a man at least 80 years old with active or convalescent COVID-19. CDR3 in DNA: TGTGCCAGCTCACCCGGGACAGGGGCCTTGAACACTGAAGCTTTCTTT. Protein: CASSPGTGALNTEAFF.